The entry that follows covers one T cell receptor (beta chain) sequence. The source of the sample is a study of blood T cell repertoires in COVID-19. About the study: The analysed material was cDNA or gDNA that came from T cells, B-cell-depleted T cells, or PBMCs.

The data were produced by immunoSEQ multiplex PCR, yet TCRdb's version contains in-frame clones alone and is incomplete. This sample has 100,000 to 150,000 clones, with around 86% found just once. This CDR3 spans 14 amino acids. Looked up from germline, CDR1 is LNHDA and CDR2 is SQIVND (reference sequence). V shed 1 base and J shed 6 bases, with 9 bases lying between them. The V call is TRBV19, the J call TRBJ2-2, with a weak D call TRBD2 (6 bases). This TCR was recovered from a woman aged 80 or over with acute or convalescent COVID-19. The sequenced sample consisted of peripheral blood. The CDR3 DNA follows: TGTGCCAGTAGTATAGGGGGGGTTCCCGGGGAGCTGTTTTTT. Translation gives CASSIGGVPGELFF.